The source of this T cell receptor (beta chain) is a study of T cells in Graves' hyperthyroidism and ophthalmopathy. This clonotype showed up many times. Participants, patients aged 18 to 65, had newly diagnosed hyperthyroidism with a duration under 2 months. Extraction of PBMCs used about 9.2 ml of fresh peripheral blood. CDR1 and CDR2 from the germline V gene are MDHEN and SYDVKM. Trimming removed 5 bases from V and 2 bases from J, with 13 bases in between. This CDR3 region has 14 residues. Template material for amplifying TCR beta CDR3 regions consisted of RNA transcripts. Initially, a first-round RT-PCR of the TCR CDR3 employed the HTBI primer set. TCRdb called the multiplex PCR reads again in MiXCR, with one record for every CDR3 protein. The sample holds about 420,000 distinct CDR3 sequences, approximately 14% seen once.

The sequencing input was blood. The rearrangement links TRBV28 to TRBJ2-7, with D perhaps matching TRBD2 (6 bases). This TCR was sampled from a woman aged 18-30 years with Graves' hyperthyroidism. In DNA, the CDR3 is TGTGCCAGCAGTCGGGAGTTGATCCCCTACGAGCAGTACTTC. This gives the protein CASSRELIPYEQYF. The full variable domain, rest sourced from reference TRBV28 and TRBJ2-7, is DVKVTQSSRYLVKRTGEKVFLECVQDMDHENMFWYRQDPGLGLRLIYFSYDVKMKEKGDIPEGYSVSREKKERFSLILESASTNQTSMYLCASSRELIPYEQYFGPGTRLTVT.